This passage covers 30 T cell receptor beta chains from one sample sequenced in a study of blood T cell repertoires in COVID-19. The protocol was immunoSEQ multiplex PCR, while the TCRdb copy is restricted to in-frame clones and leaves out a portion. The sample consists of 200,000 to 250,000 clones, around 90% of them appearing once. Specimen: PBMCs or T cells enriched from blood (not recorded which). These receptors all stem from a man aged 25-45 years in a cohort exposed to, infected with or recovered from COVID-19 (not recorded which).

The gene calls are TRBV6-2 or TRBV6-3 and TRBJ2-7; TRBD1 aligns across 9 bases. V gave up 4 bases and J gave up 4 bases; unmatched junction bases: 17. This CDR3 spans 18 amino acids. The germline gives CDR1 MNHEY, CDR2 SVGEGT. CDR3: CASSFLASGDRESYEQYF. The CDR3 coding sequence is TGTGCCAGCAGTTTCCTAGCCTCCGGGGACAGGGAGTCATACGAGCAGTACTTC.

The chain employs TRBV6-6 and TRBJ1-6, with no clear D. The germline V gene encodes CDR1 MNHNY and CDR2 SVGAGI (reference sequence). Trimming shortened V by 5 bases and J by 0 bases, and 14 bases separated the two germline ends. The CDR3 consists of 17 residues. The CDR3 DNA is TGTGCCAGCAGTCCCGGGAGGGCCAGCTCCTATAATTCACCCCTCCACTTT. Amino acids: CASSPGRASSYNSPLHF.

This clone is a singleton in its sample. This chain joins TRBV19 and TRBJ1-1; D not certain. The V and J ends lost 6 bases and 3 bases respectively, with 5 bases between them. Germline V lookup: CDR1 LNHDA, CDR2 SQIVND (reference sequence). There are 11 residues in the CDR3. CDR3 loop: CASSVHTEAFF. The CDR3 nucleotides are TGTGCCAGTAGCGTTCACACTGAAGCTTTCTTT.

The chain links TRBV18 to TRBJ2-5; 10 bases fit TRBD2. CDR1 is KGHSH and CDR2 is LQKENI in the germline V gene. V lost 2 bases to trimming and J lost 5 bases; unmatched junction nucleotides: 11. The CDR3 sequence is 17 residues long. The CDR3 is CASSPRRASGSGETQYF. The CDR3 DNA sequence: TGTGCCAGCTCACCAAGGAGGGCTAGCGGGAGTGGGGAGACCCAGTACTTC.

CDR3 amino acids: CASSLAGFSPLHF. The CDR3 nucleotides are TGCGCCAGCAGCTTGGCAGGGTTCTCACCCCTCCACTTT. The J gene is TRBJ1-6, the V gene TRBV5-1, with a tentative D call TRBD1 (5 bases). The V gene's germline CDR1 is SGHRS and CDR2 YFSETQ. The CDR3 extends over 13 amino acids. V gave up 0 bases and J gave up 10 bases, with 8 bases separating them.

The chain joins TRBV18 to TRBJ2-6; no clear D gene. Trimming took 3 bases from V and 3 from J, leaving 6 bases between them. CDR1 KGHSH and CDR2 LQKENI come from the germline V gene. This CDR3 region has 14 residues. The CDR3 reads CASSPSFGANVLTF. Here the CDR3 DNA reads TGTGCCAGCTCACCTAGTTTTGGGGCCAACGTCCTGACTTTC. Full variable domain (rest looked up from reference TRBV18 and TRBJ2-6): NAGVMQNPRHLVRRRGQEARLRCSPMKGHSHVYWYRQLPEEGLKFMVYLQKENIIDESGMPKERFSAEFPKEGPSILRIQQVVRGDSAAYFCASSPSFGANVLTFGAGSRLTVL.

The rearrangement uses TRBV28 and TRBJ1-1, with no clear D. This CDR3 spans 15 amino acids. V lost 4 bases and J 3 bases, leaving 15 bases between the germline ends. Germline assignment: CDR1 MDHEN and CDR2 SYDVKM. CDR3 sequence: CASSYPLMEDTEAFF. In DNA form, the CDR3 reads TGTGCCAGCAGTTACCCCCTTATGGAGGACACTGAAGCTTTCTTT. The full variable domain, in which reference TRBV28 and TRBJ1-1 provide the parts outside the CDR3, is DVKVTQSSRYLVKRTGEKVFLECVQDMDHENMFWYRQDPGLGLRLIYFSYDVKMKEKGDIPEGYSVSREKKERFSLILESASTNQTSMYLCASSYPLMEDTEAFFGQGTRLTVV.

The chain has TRBV27 and TRBJ1-6; no clear D. Per the germline V gene, CDR1 is MNHEY and CDR2 is SMNVEV (reference sequence). CDR3 length: 12 residues. The ends were cut back, 11 bases at V and 7 bases at J, with 12 bases in the middle. The CDR3 DNA is TGTGCCTCCTCTACCGGGAATTCACCCCTCCACTTT. Translating gives CASSTGNSPLHF.

J is TRBJ1-5 and V is TRBV18, with TRBD1 identical over 8 bases. The CDR3 contains 17 residues. J was trimmed by 6 bases and V by 3 bases; bases with no gene match: 13. From germline, CDR1 is KGHSH and CDR2 LQKENI. The CDR3 sequence: CASSPRPGQGGTQPQHF. CDR3 DNA sequence: TGTGCCAGCTCACCCAGACCTGGACAGGGCGGGACTCAGCCCCAGCATTTT.

The J gene is TRBJ2-7, the V gene TRBV28; 7 bases are shared with TRBD1. The V gene's germline CDR1 is MDHEN and CDR2 SYDVKM. The CDR3 spans 12 residues. V dropped 6 bases and J dropped 5; count of bases not matched to a gene: 4. DNA for the CDR3: TGTGCCAGCAGGCCCACAGGGGACGAGCAGTACTTC. Translating gives CASRPTGDEQYF.

J is TRBJ2-1 and V is TRBV9; weak D call: TRBD2 (5 bases). The CDR3 extends over 15 amino acids. V lost 2 bases, J lost 6 bases, and 15 bases lay in between. Germline V gene data show CDR1 as SGDLS and CDR2 as YYNGEE. This CDR3 reads CASSVEASLINEQFF. DNA of the CDR3: TGTGCCAGCAGCGTGGAGGCTAGTTTGATCAATGAGCAGTTCTTC.

V usage is TRBV25-1 and J usage is TRBJ2-4; D is perhaps TRBD1 (7 bases). Germline-derived CDR1 and CDR2 are MGHDK and SYGVNS. CDR3 size: 17 residues. The V and J ends lost 2 bases and 3 bases respectively, with 17 bases between them. CDR3 nucleotide sequence: TGTGCCAGCAGTGAAGGGGGGACAGTAACCAACAAAAACATTCAGTACTTC. It specifies CASSEGGTVTNKNIQYF. The entire variable domain, with the rest obtained from reference TRBV25-1 and TRBJ2-4, is as follows: EADIYQTPRYLVIGTGKKITLECSQTMGHDKMYWYQQDPGMELHLIHYSYGVNSTEKGDLSSESTVSRIRTEHFPLTLESARPSHTSQYLCASSEGGTVTNKNIQYFGAGTRLSVL.

The sample holds one count of this clone. The chain joins TRBV10-3 to TRBJ1-1, with a weak D call TRBD1 (6 bases). The V end was cut by 6 bases, the J end by 0 bases, with 14 bases between. The CDR3 has 15 amino acids. The germline V gene has CDR1 ENHRY and CDR2 SYGVKD. CDR3 residues: CAISFTGQLNTEAFF. Here the CDR3 DNA reads TGTGCCATCAGCTTCACGGGACAATTGAACACTGAAGCTTTCTTT.

The chain uses TRBV28 and TRBJ1-2; 7 positions match TRBD1. The J segment lost 8 bases and the V segment lost 4 bases, leaving 7 bases of the junction unmatched. Germline loops: CDR1 MDHEN, CDR2 SYDVKM. The CDR3 spans 13 residues. CDR3 sequence (DNA): TGTGCCAGCAGTTCTATCAACAGGGGAGGCTACACCTTC. Translation gives CASSSINRGGYTF.

The chain carries TRBV11-3 and TRBJ2-2; 7 bases are a match to TRBD1. The CDR3 sequence is 16 residues long. V lost 4 bases and J lost 7; bases outside the gene matches: 12. Germline V CDR1 and CDR2: SGHNT, YENEEA. The CDR3, as DNA: TGTGCCAGCAGCTCCTCTTTCGACAGGGATCTCGGGGAGCTGTTTTTT. It specifies CASSSSFDRDLGELFF.

This clone was picked up one time. The chain combines TRBV28 with TRBJ1-6; 11 bases align to TRBD1. The germline CDR1 and CDR2 sequences are MDHEN and SYDVKM. CDR3 length: 17 amino acids. Trimming cost V 6 bases and J 3 bases; bases outside gene matches: 7. CDR3 DNA: TGTGCCAGCAGGGAGCCGGGACAGGGGGGCTATAATTCACCCCTCCACTTT. Encoded protein: CASREPGQGGYNSPLHF.

This sequence joins TRBV7-9 and TRBJ1-1; D unresolved. Trimming shortened V by 2 bases and J by 1 base, and 8 bases separated the two germline ends. CDR3 length: 14 residues. The germline V gene encodes CDR1 SEHNR and CDR2 FQNEAQ (reference sequence). The CDR3 DNA follows: TGTGCCAGCAGCTTATTTACAGAGAACACTGAAGCTTTCTTT. This codes for CASSLFTENTEAFF.

The V gene is TRBV15, the J gene TRBJ2-1; 7 nucleotides match TRBD1. The V segment lost 2 bases and the J segment 10 bases; nucleotides outside the gene matches: 8. The CDR3 has 14 residues. The germline V gene has CDR1 LNHNV and CDR2 YYDKDF (reference sequence). The DNA for the CDR3 is TGTGCCACCAGCAGACATACAGGGGCAGGGGAGCAGTTCTTC. Translation: CATSRHTGAGEQFF.

The chain links TRBV6-6 to TRBJ2-7; 8 nucleotides line up with TRBD1. CDR1 is MNHNY and CDR2 is SVGAGI in the germline V gene (reference sequence). The CDR3 extends over 15 amino acids. The junction had 5 bases not matched to a gene; V was cut back by 2 bases and J by 2 bases. CDR3 residues: CASSYGTGPTYEQYF. The CDR3 DNA is TGTGCCAGCAGTTACGGGACAGGCCCTACCTACGAGCAGTACTTC.

The chain carries TRBV15 and TRBJ2-1; D is uncertain. Germline loops: CDR1 LNHNV, CDR2 YYDKDF (reference sequence). Trimming shortened V by 0 bases and J by 1 base, and 7 bases separated the two germline ends. The CDR3 spans 15 residues. CDR3 residues: CATSRDLTSYNEQFF. The DNA for the CDR3 is TGTGCCACCAGCAGAGATTTGACTTCCTACAATGAGCAGTTCTTC.

This chain joins TRBV27 and TRBJ1-5, with no clear D. V was cut by 4 bases and J by 0 bases, with 10 bases left in between. The germline CDR1 and CDR2 sequences are MNHEY and SMNVEV (reference sequence). CDR3 length: 15 amino acids. CDR3 in amino acids: CASSWSVDSNQPQHF. CDR3 nucleotides: TGTGCCAGCAGTTGGTCAGTTGATAGCAATCAGCCCCAGCATTTT.

This rearrangement joins TRBV28 to TRBJ2-1, with TRBD2 as a possible D gene (6 bases). The germline V gene has CDR1 MDHEN and CDR2 SYDVKM. With 5 bases removed from V and 6 bases from J, the gap between germline ends came to 14 bases. The CDR3 has 14 residues. Here the CDR3 reads CASSGSGVLNEQFF. The CDR3 nucleotides read TGTGCCAGCAGTGGTTCGGGAGTTCTCAATGAGCAGTTCTTC.

This sequence joins TRBV3-1 (or the pseudogene TRBV3-2) and TRBJ2-3; 7 bases are shared with TRBD2. Germline V gene sequence: CDR1 LGHDT, CDR2 YNNKEL (reference sequence). With 4 bases clipped from V and 2 bases from J, the junction kept 3 bases outside the gene matches. This CDR3 is built from 14 residues. CDR3 loop: CASSPGGPTDTQYF. The DNA for the CDR3 is TGTGCCAGCAGCCCGGGGGGACCCACAGATACGCAGTATTTT.

The chain joins TRBV5-1 to TRBJ2-7, with 8 bases lining up with TRBD1. The trim removed 4 bases at V and 1 base at J, leaving 7 bases unmatched. This CDR3 spans 15 amino acids. Germline-derived CDR1 and CDR2 are SGHRS and YFSETQ. Here the CDR3 DNA reads TGCGCCAGCAGCGAAGACAGGGGCTATTCCTACGAGCAGTACTTC. It codes for CASSEDRGYSYEQYF.

The chain combines TRBV28 with TRBJ2-3, with 10 nucleotides matching TRBD2. CDR1 is MDHEN and CDR2 is SYDVKM in the germline V gene. The CDR3 has 18 residues. Trimming cost V 2 bases and J 0 bases; bases outside gene matches: 8. The CDR3 bases are TGTGCCAGCAGTTTAAAACTAGCGGGAAGGGGTAGCACAGATACGCAGTATTTT. It yields the protein CASSLKLAGRGSTDTQYF.

V usage is TRBV12-3 or TRBV12-4 and J usage is TRBJ1-2, with 10 bases matching TRBD1. V trimming: 6 bases; J trimming: 6 bases; junction bases outside the gene matches: 4. The CDR3 length is 13 residues. The CDR3 region is CASRLGQGDGYTF. CDR3 bases: TGTGCCAGCAGACTAGGACAGGGGGATGGCTACACCTTC.

V and J are TRBV27 and TRBJ2-7, with 9 bases fitting TRBD1. Germline V CDR1 and CDR2: MNHEY, SMNVEV (reference sequence). Trimming removed 10 bases from V and 0 bases from J; junction bases left unmatched: 7. The length of the CDR3 is 14 residues. The CDR3 loop reads CATNTGGVSYEQYF. The CDR3 DNA reads TGTGCCACCAATACAGGGGGCGTCTCCTACGAGCAGTACTTC.

The chain recombines TRBV7-3 with TRBJ2-1, with a possible D match to TRBD2 (6 bases). V was trimmed by 0 bases and J by 7 bases, leaving 16 bases between them. The V gene's germline CDR1 is SGHTA and CDR2 FQGTGA. The CDR3 sequence is 16 residues long. CDR3 region: CASSLTGGDFRNEQFF. For the CDR3, the DNA is TGTGCCAGCAGCTTAACAGGAGGGGATTTTAGGAATGAGCAGTTCTTC.

The chain links TRBV27 to TRBJ2-2; 11 nucleotides align to TRBD2. V lost 8 bases to trimming and J lost 5 bases; unmatched junction nucleotides: 19. The length of the CDR3 is 19 residues. Per the germline V gene, CDR1 is MNHEY and CDR2 is SMNVEV (reference sequence). DNA for the CDR3: TGTGCCAGCCTCACCGTTGGGGCTAGCGGGAGGTTAGGAACCGGGGAGCTGTTTTTT. Translating it yields CASLTVGASGRLGTGELFF.

J is TRBJ1-1 and V is TRBV5-6; D is undetermined. The CDR3 is 14 amino acids. The ends were cut back, 1 base at V and 0 bases at J, with 7 bases in the middle. Looked up from germline, CDR1 is SGHDT and CDR2 is YYEEEE. The CDR3 loop reads CASSLPYLNTEAFF. The CDR3 DNA reads TGTGCCAGCAGCTTGCCCTACCTGAACACTGAAGCTTTCTTT.